These T cell receptor beta chains were read from a single sample in a study of shared clonotypes between healthy human individuals. Measured with immunoSEQ multiplex PCR; TCRdb has only the in-frame clones, and not every one. The table lists about 580,000 clones, 95% to 98% of them singletons. The sequencing sample was made of naive CD8+ T cells sorted from blood. The receptor source for this set is a young man in good health. CDR3s include the opening cysteine and the closing phenylalanine or tryptophan. Fields, in order: J gene, D gene, V gene, CDR3 protein. A D gene is named only where the DNA matches it firmly.

j_gene: TRBJ2-3; d_gene: NA; v_gene: TRBV6-5; CDR3aa: CASGTTSTDTQYF
j_gene: TRBJ1-5; d_gene: NA; v_gene: TRBV6-1; CDR3aa: CASSELTNYSNQPQHF
j_gene: TRBJ1-1; d_gene: TRBD1; v_gene: TRBV5-1; CDR3aa: CASSPVGQGVTEAFF
j_gene: TRBJ1-1; d_gene: NA; v_gene: TRBV4-3; CDR3aa: CASSQDYNSEAFF
j_gene: TRBJ2-7; d_gene: NA; v_gene: TRBV29-1; CDR3aa: CSVEGDRPYEQYF
j_gene: TRBJ2-7; d_gene: TRBD1; v_gene: TRBV15; CDR3aa: CATSRARTGNEQYF
j_gene: TRBJ2-3; d_gene: TRBD2; v_gene: TRBV7-9; CDR3aa: CASSEYPITSGASTDTQYF
j_gene: TRBJ2-5; d_gene: NA; v_gene: TRBV7-8; CDR3aa: CASSLTGPTAQETQYF
j_gene: TRBJ2-2; d_gene: TRBD1; v_gene: TRBV30; CDR3aa: CAWSRDRGNTGELFF
j_gene: TRBJ2-1; d_gene: NA; v_gene: TRBV4-1; CDR3aa: CASSPQSGLTNEQFF
j_gene: TRBJ1-1; d_gene: NA; v_gene: TRBV7-2; CDR3aa: CASSPAVGTEAFF
j_gene: TRBJ2-5; d_gene: TRBD2; v_gene: TRBV7-9; CDR3aa: CASSSTGTSSRAQYF
j_gene: TRBJ2-7; d_gene: NA; v_gene: TRBV10-3; CDR3aa: CAISSSSYEQYF
j_gene: TRBJ1-2; d_gene: NA; v_gene: TRBV5-4; CDR3aa: CASSLLGRWTF
j_gene: TRBJ1-4; d_gene: NA; v_gene: TRBV6-1; CDR3aa: CASSEARIATNEKLFF
j_gene: TRBJ1-1; d_gene: TRBD1; v_gene: TRBV30; CDR3aa: CAWGQGATEAFF
j_gene: TRBJ2-5; d_gene: NA; v_gene: TRBV30; CDR3aa: CAWSLWNEETQYF
j_gene: TRBJ2-1; d_gene: NA; v_gene: TRBV5-1; CDR3aa: CASSLVAGTKSYNEQFF
j_gene: TRBJ1-1; d_gene: TRBD1; v_gene: TRBV6-4; CDR3aa: CASRDRVGEAFF
j_gene: TRBJ2-1; d_gene: NA; v_gene: TRBV4-1; CDR3aa: CASSQGTGMGLLSSYNEQFF
j_gene: TRBJ2-7; d_gene: TRBD1; v_gene: TRBV27; CDR3aa: CASSVKNHTGTGGEQYF
j_gene: TRBJ1-2; d_gene: NA; v_gene: TRBV2; CDR3aa: CALGEGNYGYTF
j_gene: TRBJ1-1; d_gene: TRBD1; v_gene: TRBV18; CDR3aa: CASSPPYGSTAGQTEAFF
j_gene: TRBJ2-2; d_gene: TRBD2; v_gene: TRBV11-2; CDR3aa: CASSSILAGGPYTGELFF
j_gene: TRBJ1-3; d_gene: NA; v_gene: TRBV6-6; CDR3aa: CASSYGSRADTIYF
j_gene: TRBJ2-1; d_gene: NA; v_gene: TRBV6-5; CDR3aa: CASSFRVSGHEQFF
j_gene: TRBJ2-7; d_gene: TRBD1; v_gene: TRBV18; CDR3aa: CASSPGYGQGRSYEQYF
j_gene: TRBJ2-1; d_gene: NA; v_gene: TRBV11-2; CDR3aa: CASRSPEGGSEQFF
j_gene: TRBJ1-2; d_gene: NA; v_gene: TRBV7-9; CDR3aa: CASSLVGTSYGYTF
j_gene: TRBJ2-7; d_gene: TRBD1; v_gene: TRBV7-9; CDR3aa: CASSALQGEKAYEQYF
j_gene: TRBJ2-1; d_gene: TRBD2; v_gene: TRBV7-6; CDR3aa: CASSLGLAGDYNEQFF
j_gene: TRBJ2-2; d_gene: NA; v_gene: TRBV28; CDR3aa: CASGQTTGELFF
j_gene: TRBJ2-5; d_gene: NA; v_gene: TRBV27; CDR3aa: CASSLVKSRGETQYF
j_gene: TRBJ2-1; d_gene: NA; v_gene: TRBV4-1; CDR3aa: CASSPRADSYNEQFF
j_gene: TRBJ2-1; d_gene: TRBD1; v_gene: TRBV25-1; CDR3aa: CASGRTGLSSYNEQFF
j_gene: TRBJ2-7; d_gene: TRBD1; v_gene: TRBV10-3; CDR3aa: CAISPQGGTGRMEQYF
j_gene: TRBJ2-7; d_gene: TRBD2; v_gene: TRBV28; CDR3aa: CASTLGTTYEQYF
j_gene: TRBJ2-1; d_gene: NA; v_gene: TRBV4-1; CDR3aa: CASSHPYEGRGRVYNEQFF
j_gene: TRBJ2-1; d_gene: NA; v_gene: TRBV10-2; CDR3aa: CASSESLKRNEQFF
j_gene: TRBJ1-1; d_gene: NA; v_gene: TRBV19; CDR3aa: CASEGGWNTEAFF
j_gene: TRBJ1-3; d_gene: NA; v_gene: TRBV18; CDR3aa: CASSPGRQTGNTIYF
j_gene: TRBJ2-7; d_gene: NA; v_gene: TRBV21-1; CDR3aa: CASSKSASGPYEQYF
j_gene: TRBJ2-1; d_gene: TRBD2; v_gene: TRBV29-1; CDR3aa: CSVEGMAGVEQFF
j_gene: TRBJ2-2; d_gene: NA; v_gene: TRBV7-6; CDR3aa: CASSPQTANTGELFF
j_gene: TRBJ2-3; d_gene: NA; v_gene: TRBV9; CDR3aa: CASSVDVGEGFGTDTQYF
j_gene: TRBJ1-2; d_gene: NA; v_gene: TRBV4-1; CDR3aa: CASSQDRGVYGYTF